This T cell receptor beta chain was retrieved from a study of T cells in tuberculosis (dated by TCRdb to 2017 to 2018). Regarding the research as a whole: To characterize T cells specific for the mycobacterial lipid antigen glucose monomycolate (GMM), the study used CD1B tetramers together with high-throughput TCR immunosequencing. In a South African clinical cohort, IGRA-negative adolescents, IGRA-positive adolescents with latent tuberculosis and adults with active tuberculosis were compared, with nine to ten people in each group. The paper as a whole reports these results and caveats: Compared with IGRA-negative controls, TCR-alpha repertoires from active tuberculosis had smaller mean NN-distances to GMM-specific TCRs, which suggests clonal expansion of these TCRs. The smaller NN-distances were partly driven by shorter CDR3-alpha lengths in active tuberculosis patients, and the difference for TCR-beta did not reach statistical significance. Which clinical samples got chosen depended on the availability of cryopreserved specimens, and the active tuberculosis cases were adults, whereas the controls were adolescents. An accuracy of about 89% (AUROC about 0.9) was reached by a classifier using the diverse GMM-specific repertoire, compared with 70% to 75% accuracy when GEM motif frequencies were used.

As for this clone: It has no known antigen specificity. Base qualities are not recorded, but no much larger clone differs from it by a single base.

The immunoSEQ multiplex PCR assay was used to generate TCR libraries, with TCR-beta and/or TCR-alpha/delta assays applied to each sample. Amplified TCR libraries were sequenced on the Illumina high-throughput platform. Concerning the study's data processing: Clustering and dimensionality reduction were performed using pairwise TCRdist distances among GMM-specific receptors from ex vivo sorted or in vitro expanded T cells. Each clinical repertoire received a mean NN-distance score, defined as the average TCRdist to the nearest 10% of tetramer-positive reference sequences. GEM TCR motif frequency was computed as the fraction of unique TCRs matching known GEM sequences by V/J usage and CDR3 length. Linear discriminant analysis with leave-one-out cross-validation, implemented in scikit-learn, was used to classify active tuberculosis. TCRdb mirrors the immuneACCESS table, restricted to in-frame sequences. Some clones are absent from its copies; in checked studies, under half trace to an unresolved V gene, and the reason for the others is unknown. V, J and clone size are those of that table, while D and trimming were read from the DNA. Counted in this sample were around 41,000 clones; around 94% of them appeared once. The ten largest make up about 2% of the sample.

V ends up 4 bases short and J 5 bases short, with an unmatched junction base count of 11. There are 16 amino acids in the CDR3, from cysteine to phenylalanine inclusive. The sequence is cut down to CDR3 DNA, 48 bases in frame from base 1. The germline V gene (reference sequence) sets CDR1 to MNHEY and CDR2 to SMNVEV. At study entry, a tuberculin skin test and the QuantiFERON-TB GOLD In-Tube IGRA were used to screen adolescents for latent tuberculosis infection. Unsorted cryopreserved PBMC were immunosequenced, covering on average roughly 98,000 T cells per clinical donor. Eleven high schools in the Worcester region of the Western Cape, South Africa, served as enrollment sites for adolescents aged 12 to 18 years. Around ten M. tuberculosis-infected adolescents and about 10 uninfected adolescents, matched for age and sex, were selected. Adolescent PBMC were isolated from freshly drawn heparinized blood by density centrifugation and cryopreserved.

Material: PBMCs. The clonotype comes from a donor under 30 with latent tuberculosis or without tuberculosis infection. Some clones in this sample may be carry-over from other donors' samples. The chain joins TRBV27 to TRBJ2-1; the junction holds 7 bases that match TRBD1. The CDR3 protein sequence reads: CASSSPLRGLNNEQFF. Here is the DNA: TGTGCCAGCAGTTCACCCCTGAGGGGGCTGAACAATGAGCAGTTCTTC.